The rows below give T cell receptor beta chains drawn from one sample of a study of T cell responses to AZD1222 COVID-19 vaccine. TCRdb's copy holds only in-frame clones and misses some; the assay was immunoSEQ multiplex PCR. Among roughly 140,000 clones, approximately 90% were seen once, and the ten largest hold about 10%. Here the sequenced sample was peripheral blood, taken 28 days after the second AZD1222 dose. The receptor source for this set is an adult who received the AZD1222 COVID-19 vaccine. The CDR3 runs from the conserved cysteine through the conserved F or W. A D gene is named only where the DNA matches it firmly. Rows may omit the clone size; those that give it use once, few, many or a size class.

v_call: TRBV5-6; j_call: TRBJ1-1; clone_size: once; d_call: -; cdr3_aa: CASSLAGGFEAFF; cdr3_nt: TGTGCCAGCAGCTTGGCCGGGGGCTTTGAAGCTTTCTTT
v_call: TRBV5-1; j_call: TRBJ1-2; clone_size: -; d_call: -; cdr3_aa: CASAAEGGFGGYTF; cdr3_nt: TGCGCCAGCGCGGCCGAGGGGGGATTCGGCGGCTACACCTTC
v_call: TRBV18; j_call: TRBJ1-1; clone_size: -; d_call: TRBD1; cdr3_aa: CASSADRGGTEAFF; cdr3_nt: TGTGCCAGCTCGGCGGACAGGGGCGGCACTGAAGCTTTCTTT
v_call: TRBV4-2; j_call: TRBJ2-7; clone_size: -; d_call: TRBD2; cdr3_aa: CASSQEGLAGLSYEQYF; cdr3_nt: TGTGCCAGCAGCCAAGAAGGCCTAGCGGGCCTCTCCTACGAGCAGTACTTC
v_call: TRBV18; j_call: TRBJ1-5; clone_size: -; d_call: -; cdr3_aa: CASSPGRDQPQHF; cdr3_nt: TGTGCCAGCTCACCAGGGCGGGATCAGCCCCAGCATTTT
v_call: TRBV6-5; j_call: TRBJ1-2; clone_size: -; d_call: -; cdr3_aa: CASTDYYYGYTF; cdr3_nt: TGTGCCAGCACGGACTATTACTATGGCTACACCTTC
v_call: TRBV27; j_call: TRBJ2-3; clone_size: -; d_call: -; cdr3_aa: CASISGDTQYF; cdr3_nt: TGTGCCAGCATCTCGGGGGATACGCAGTATTTT
v_call: TRBV6-5; j_call: TRBJ2-1; clone_size: -; d_call: -; cdr3_aa: CASTGSSYNEQFF; cdr3_nt: TGTGCCAGCACAGGGTCCTCCTACAATGAGCAGTTCTTC
v_call: TRBV19; j_call: TRBJ2-7; clone_size: -; d_call: -; cdr3_aa: CASSIGSAAYEQYF; cdr3_nt: TGTGCCAGTAGTATCGGGTCTGCCGCCTACGAGCAGTACTTC
v_call: TRBV19; j_call: TRBJ1-1; clone_size: once; d_call: -; cdr3_aa: CASAGYTEAFF; cdr3_nt: TGTGCCAGCGCGGGCTACACTGAAGCTTTCTTT
v_call: TRBV6-4; j_call: TRBJ1-5; clone_size: once; d_call: -; cdr3_aa: CASSAVGLGPQHF; cdr3_nt: TGTGCCAGCAGTGCGGTGGGCCTCGGGCCCCAGCATTTT
v_call: TRBV5-5; j_call: TRBJ1-2; clone_size: -; d_call: -; cdr3_aa: CASSLALPDEGYTF; cdr3_nt: TGTGCCAGCAGCTTGGCCCTGCCTGACGAGGGCTACACCTTC
v_call: TRBV5-6; j_call: TRBJ1-2; clone_size: -; d_call: TRBD1; cdr3_aa: CASSQPRDSFYTF; cdr3_nt: TGTGCCAGCAGCCAACCCCGGGACAGCTTCTACACCTTC
v_call: TRBV6-6; j_call: TRBJ1-5; clone_size: -; d_call: -; cdr3_aa: CASRGEVGHQPQHF; cdr3_nt: TGTGCCAGCAGAGGGGAAGTAGGGCATCAGCCCCAGCATTTT
v_call: TRBV10-1; j_call: TRBJ2-7; clone_size: -; d_call: TRBD2; cdr3_aa: CASSESGGRQYF; cdr3_nt: TGCGCCAGCAGTGAGTCCGGGGGGAGGCAGTACTTC
v_call: TRBV18; j_call: TRBJ1-1; clone_size: many; d_call: -; cdr3_aa: CASSPPLTPGRTEAFF; cdr3_nt: TGTGCCAGCTCACCACCGTTGACCCCGGGGCGCACTGAAGCTTTCTTT
v_call: TRBV2; j_call: TRBJ2-3; clone_size: -; d_call: -; cdr3_aa: CASRGDFLTDTQYF; cdr3_nt: TGTGCCAGCAGGGGGGACTTCCTCACAGATACGCAGTATTTT
v_call: TRBV2; j_call: TRBJ1-1; clone_size: -; d_call: -; cdr3_aa: CAGSENPVGTEAFF; cdr3_nt: TGTGCCGGCAGTGAGAACCCGGTGGGCACTGAAGCTTTCTTT
v_call: TRBV6-1; j_call: TRBJ2-6; clone_size: -; d_call: -; cdr3_aa: CASSEGVVLTF; cdr3_nt: TGTGCCAGCAGTGAGGGGGTCGTCCTGACTTTC
v_call: TRBV6-2/TRBV6-3; j_call: TRBJ1-5; clone_size: -; d_call: -; cdr3_aa: CASSYRQSNQPQHF; cdr3_nt: TGTGCCAGCAGTTACCGACAGAGCAATCAGCCCCAGCATTTT
v_call: TRBV7-9; j_call: TRBJ1-2; clone_size: -; d_call: -; cdr3_aa: CASSLEGRVVYGYTF; cdr3_nt: TGTGCCAGCAGCTTAGAGGGCAGGGTTGTCTATGGCTACACCTTC
v_call: TRBV7-2; j_call: TRBJ2-3; clone_size: once; d_call: TRBD1; cdr3_aa: CASRTNRGATDTQYF; cdr3_nt: TGTGCCAGCAGAACTAACAGGGGCGCCACAGATACGCAGTATTTT